This TCR beta chain was recorded in a study of cytomegalovirus exposure and HLA in healthy donors (dated by TCRdb to the late 2010s). Regarding the complete study: An earlier analysis of approximately 640 of the donors reported approximately 290 Gb of sequence data and around 120 million unique TCR beta sequences from about 200 million T cells. About 280 gigabases of sequencing data and approximately 85 million unique TCR sequences were included in an early release covering under 650 HLA-typed donors. The genetic ancestry cluster associated with self-reported Caucasian donors included over 80% of the approximately 430 genotyped donors. The study aimed to test whether cataloging public T cell receptors could reveal signatures of past pathogen exposure. The T cell repertoires of under 750 subjects were profiled by immunosequencing and related to cytomegalovirus serostatus. Along with the approximately 600-subject first cohort, a separate validation cohort of some 130 different subjects was used. High-throughput TCR immunosequencing, statistical association of individual TCRs with disease status, and machine learning were combined to predict cytomegalovirus infection status. In a later analysis, previously published TCR beta repertoires from more than 500 donors were re-analyzed and high-resolution HLA genotyping was added so that TCR occurrence patterns could be studied. In the later analysis, no new phenotypic data were used to find candidate immune exposures; instead, reliance was placed on TCR beta sequences and their occurrence across donors. In an earlier analysis of 500 to 650 of the donors, high-throughput TCR beta sequencing was used to judge whether each TCR beta V gene segment behaved as functional or pseudogenic. Donor age, sex, ethnicity and CMV serostatus were compiled together with the repertoire data. In a later genetic analysis, genome-wide SNP genotypes for about 55% of the roughly 670 donors were used, and that subset was treated as a discovery cohort. All discovery cohort repertoires had been generated on a single sequencing platform. Class I and class II HLA loci were covered by the typing at four-digit resolution. Typing coverage differed by locus: A, B, C, DRB1 and DQB1 were typed in roughly 620-630 donors, DQA1 in roughly 500, DPA1 in over 600, and DPB1 in 450 to 490. A handful of DR-DQ haplotypes were handled as single units for association and clustering because linkage in the cohort was strong. On average, over 200,000 unique TCR beta nucleotide sequences were sequenced per donor among more than 350 genotyped donors of the cohort, with approximately 18% of those sequences being non-productive. Overall results and qualifications from the work: Three of the identified cytomegalovirus-associated TCR beta chains were confirmed in vitro to be specific for cytomegalovirus antigens. Seventeen rarely observed V segments, including chromosome 9 orphons, were excluded from the earlier analysis of approximately 500 of the donors because counts were too low. In a later analysis, some 17,000 TCR beta sequences were associated with specific HLA alleles at a false discovery rate of 0.05. Correlated functional status among segregating V segments might reflect linkage disequilibrium, but an unknown experimental factor could not be ruled out. According to a later analysis, TCR association rates differed among HLA loci, with DRB1 alleles showing the most associated TCRs and HLA-C alleles showing the fewest. A further reported finding was that TCR beta sequences accurately predicted the HLA-A and HLA-B alleles for most subjects in the first cohort. In a later analysis, several top co-occurrence clusters were reported to appear linked to parvovirus B19, influenza, CMV and Epstein-Barr virus. A group of highly shared sequence variants was considered likely to be a technical artifact of the sequencing pipeline. It was suggested by the authors that the approach could potentially be generalized to other disease states and immunological phenotypes. When HLA alleles, especially DR and DQ, strongly co-occurred, attributing TCR associations to individual alleles was difficult. Broadly in line with IMGT annotations, most TCR beta V segments showed up in productive rearrangements about 90% or about 30% of the time in an earlier analysis of several hundred of the donors. While some public TCRs were present in many individuals, most TCR sequences turned up only very rarely across donors. The classifier was reported to diagnose cytomegalovirus status with high specificity and sensitivity in both the original cohort and the validation cohort. Sequencing depth was assumed to be roughly uniform across donors in the presence/absence analyses, though that assumption may not hold. According to a later genetic analysis, donors in an Asian-associated ancestry cluster had fewer N-insertions in productive TCRs than the approximately 650-donor mean. The cohort was sequenced for TCR beta chains only, and without alpha or paired-chain data the features that could be detected were limited. In a later analysis, HLA-associated TCR beta chains showed more clonal expansion and lower generation probabilities than non-associated chains that were equally common. An association between a missense DCLRE1C variant and V-gene and J-gene trimming of TCR beta chains was found in a later genetic analysis and replicated in an independent cohort. For the cohort, immune exposure information was limited to CMV serostatus. Some IMGT-functional V segments, including TRBV6-2 and TRBV6-3, could not be distinguished by the 87-base-pair reads and were therefore excluded. The study listed 164 TCR beta chains as associated with cytomegalovirus. According to a later analysis, most CMV-associated TCR beta chains appeared to be HLA-restricted, and the HLA associations seemed to be driven largely by CMV exposure. HLA typing was unavailable for some donors at each locus, so association tests used only the typed subset.

The cohort was made up of approximately 700 healthy bone marrow donors. At the time of sampling, all cohort members were nominally healthy, though unrecorded immune exposures were likely present. CMV serostatus was positive for about 300 and negative for about 50% of the roughly 700 cohort members, and was not recorded for this donor. Each donor provided a peripheral blood sample, and peripheral blood mononuclear cells were used for TCR beta sequencing. The Qiagen DNeasy Blood Extraction Kit was used to extract genomic DNA from the blood cell samples. Receptor libraries were prepared by the immunoSEQ multiplex PCR assay. The multiplex PCR relied on a mix of 60 forward primers for TCR Vbeta segments and 13 reverse primers for TCR Jbeta segments. The CDR3 region of rearranged TCR beta genes was amplified from genomic DNA by a multiplex PCR assay. Amplified TCR beta libraries were sequenced as 87-base-pair reads on the Illumina HiSeq System. In the source study's methods: In a later analysis, approximately 74 million unique TCR beta chains were counted across the roughly 700 repertoires, and roughly 11 million of these chains were shared by at least two donors. A nearest-neighbor algorithm error-corrected the raw reads and collapsed the reads into unique sequences, merging closely related sequences to remove PCR and sequencing errors. To assign V, D and J gene segments, CDR3 sequences were aligned to IMGT reference sequences. For a sequence to be retained, a match of at least six nucleotides to both a V gene segment and a J gene segment was required. Rearrangements were classified as productive when the CDR3 lacked stop codons and remained in frame with V and J, and all other rearrangements were classified as non-productive. CDR3 was defined according to IMGT convention as the region running from the second conserved V-encoded cysteine to the conserved J-encoded phenylalanine. The earlier analysis of roughly 590 of the donors excluded any sequence lacking an unambiguous match to a single V gene segment. In an earlier analysis of approximately 550 of the donors, V segments were called functional above 56.7% productive rearrangements and were called segregating when the between-donor standard deviation exceeded 5%. A statistical classification framework was built to diagnose cytomegalovirus status from the catalog of TCR beta chain sequences. In a later analysis, V and J genes were assigned by comparing TCR nucleotide sequences against IMGT/GENE-DB human TR gene sequences. The TCRdist pipeline was used in a later analysis to assign CDR3 sequences and most-parsimonious VDJ recombination scenarios. In a later analysis, each TCR beta chain was defined by its CDR3 amino acid sequence together with its V-gene family, and reads without a unique V-gene family were excluded. In a later analysis, nearly 600 highly shared, low-generation-probability nucleotide sequences were removed to address suspected cross-contamination and a sequencing artifact. In a later analysis, a clonal expansion index for each public chain was calculated from normalized within-repertoire ranks of inferred template counts. A later analysis computed generation probabilities with a VDJ recombination model fitted to out-of-frame rearrangements, and checked the results against IGoR. Hypergeometric tests were used in a later analysis to score TCR-TCR, TCR-HLA and TCR-CMV co-occurrence, with a repertoire-size bias correction applied to the TCR pairs. In a later analysis, false discovery rates were estimated by permuting HLA or CMV assignments 20 times. In a later analysis, co-occurring TCRs were grouped with DBSCAN, and TCRdist sequence similarity was added when clustering was performed within HLA-allele-positive subsets. Repertoires with fewer than 30,000 or more than 120,000 public chains, plus five repertoires with anomalous nucleotide sharing, were excluded from co-occurrence clustering. Held by TCRdb, this immuneACCESS table contains in-frame sequences only and omits some clones. Under half of the omission traces to an unresolved V gene where checked; the cause of the rest is unknown. From that table come the V and J calls and clone size; the DNA was used to work out D and trimming. Within this sample are 200,000 to 250,000 clones, with about 83% of them counted one time only. The ten top clones hold 1% to 1.5% of the sample.

Worth noting for this clone: Its target antigen remains unknown. Per-nucleotide qualities are absent, and no much larger clonotype sits a single base away.

CDR1 MDHEN and CDR2 SYDVKM are derived from the germline V gene. Clipping removes 6 bases from V and 5 bases from J, with 7 as the unmatched junction base count. From the cysteine through the phenylalanine, the CDR3 covers 15 amino acids. Left in the record is the CDR3 DNA by itself, 45 bases read in frame from the first base. Sequencing was done on a sample of PBMCs. The chain is made from TRBV28 and TRBJ2-7, and 13 junctional nucleotides match TRBD2. The source of this sequence is a human donor in good health. The CDR3 region: CASSAGTSGAHEQYF. The DNA sequence is TGTGCCAGCAGCGCCGGGACTAGCGGGGCCCACGAGCAGTACTTC.